This T cell receptor beta chain emerged from a study of blood T cell repertoires in COVID-19. The germline V gene encodes CDR1 SGHRS and CDR2 YFSETQ. V was clipped by 2 bases and J by 7 bases; unmatched bases: 9. CDR3 length equals 15 residues. Only one count was recorded for this clone. Clones were read by immunoSEQ multiplex PCR, and TCRdb kept only the in-frame ones, dropping some. The sample records a few hundred thousand clones, about 82% being singletons. This TCR derives from an elderly man with acute or convalescent COVID-19. Sequencing input: peripheral blood. The chain joins TRBV5-1 to TRBJ1-5; 7 bases are a match to TRBD1. The CDR3 protein is CASSFTGEVGQPQHF. CDR3 DNA sequence: TGCGCCAGCAGCTTTACAGGGGAGGTAGGGCAGCCCCAGCATTTT.